The present entry profiles one TCR beta chain with its context. Its antigen is currently unknown. The authors drew 8.5 to 10 milliliters of peripheral blood from each donor. The record originates from a study of blood T cells in healthy people across ages. Sample-barcoded 5' priming and a J-beta primer mix drove a second PCR of roughly 7 to 11 cycles. TCRdb reprocessed the 5' RACE reads via MiXCR and lists one record per CDR3 protein. The data hold around 1,600,000 distinct CDR3 sequences, with approximately 39% observed a single time. General study findings and limits: Age advanced and TCR beta diversity per million T cells fell, roughly linearly.

The CDR3 has 13 amino acids. Germline CDR1 and CDR2: DFQATT and SNEGSKA (reference sequence). V was shortened by 4 bases and J by 3 bases, with 11 bases between the two germline ends. This TCR derives from a woman under 30 in good health. The material sequenced was blood. The V call is TRBV20-1, the J call TRBJ2-3, with no clear D. The CDR3 DNA reads as TGCAGTGCTACAGATTCCAGGACAGATACGCAGTATTTT. As protein: CSATDSRTDTQYF.